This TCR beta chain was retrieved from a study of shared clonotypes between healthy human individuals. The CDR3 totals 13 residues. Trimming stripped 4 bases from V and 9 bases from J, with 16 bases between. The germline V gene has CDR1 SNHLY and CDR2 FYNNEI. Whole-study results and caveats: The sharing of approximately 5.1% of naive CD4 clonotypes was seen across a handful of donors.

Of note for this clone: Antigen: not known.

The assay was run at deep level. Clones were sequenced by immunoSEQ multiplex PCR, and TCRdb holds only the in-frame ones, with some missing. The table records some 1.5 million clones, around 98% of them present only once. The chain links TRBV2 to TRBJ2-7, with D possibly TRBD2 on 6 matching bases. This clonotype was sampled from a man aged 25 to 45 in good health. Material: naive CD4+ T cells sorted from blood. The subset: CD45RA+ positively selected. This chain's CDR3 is CASSATRVDGQYF. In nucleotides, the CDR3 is TGTGCCAGCAGTGCGACTAGGGTGGACGGGCAGTACTTC.